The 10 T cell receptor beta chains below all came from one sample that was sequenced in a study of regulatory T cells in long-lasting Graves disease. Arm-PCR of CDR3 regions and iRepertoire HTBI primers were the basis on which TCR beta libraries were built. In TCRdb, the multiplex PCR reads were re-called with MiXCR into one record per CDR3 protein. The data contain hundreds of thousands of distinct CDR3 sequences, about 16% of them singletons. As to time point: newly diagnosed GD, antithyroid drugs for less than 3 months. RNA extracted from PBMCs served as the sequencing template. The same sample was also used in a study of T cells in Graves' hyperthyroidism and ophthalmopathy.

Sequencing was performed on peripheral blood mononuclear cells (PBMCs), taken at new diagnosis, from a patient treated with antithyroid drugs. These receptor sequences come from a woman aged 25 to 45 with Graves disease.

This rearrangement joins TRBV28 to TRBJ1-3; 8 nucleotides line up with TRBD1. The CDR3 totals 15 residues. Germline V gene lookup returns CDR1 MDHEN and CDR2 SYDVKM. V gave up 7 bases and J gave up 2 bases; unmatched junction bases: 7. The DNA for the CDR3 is TGTGCCAGCACAGTAAGGACAGGGACTGGAAACACCATATATTTT. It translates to CASTVRTGTGNTIYF.

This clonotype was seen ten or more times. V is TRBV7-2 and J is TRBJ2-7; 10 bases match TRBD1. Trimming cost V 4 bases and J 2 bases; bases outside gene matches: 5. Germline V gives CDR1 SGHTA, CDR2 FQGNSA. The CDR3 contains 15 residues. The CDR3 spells CASSSKGTGAYEQYF. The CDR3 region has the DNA TGTGCCAGCAGCTCTAAGGGGACAGGGGCCTACGAGCAGTACTTC.

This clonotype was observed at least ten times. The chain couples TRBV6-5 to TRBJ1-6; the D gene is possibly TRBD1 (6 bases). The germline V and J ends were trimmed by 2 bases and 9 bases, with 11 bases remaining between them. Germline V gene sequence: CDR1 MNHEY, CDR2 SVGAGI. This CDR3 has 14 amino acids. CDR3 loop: CASSYDRLGSPLHF. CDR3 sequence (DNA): TGTGCCAGCAGTTACGACAGGCTGGGTTCACCCCTCCACTTT.

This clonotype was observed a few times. The CDR3 coding sequence is TGTGCCAGCAGTTCAGGTTTAGGCCCCCACACTGAAGCTTTCTTT. Its protein is CASSSGLGPHTEAFF. This chain connects TRBV28 to TRBJ1-1; no firm D call. The V gene lost 4 bases and the J gene lost 3 bases, with 15 bases spanning the gap. The CDR3 loop spans 15 amino acids. CDR1 MDHEN and CDR2 SYDVKM come from the germline V gene. Full variable domain (outside the CDR3, taken from reference TRBV28 and TRBJ1-1): DVKVTQSSRYLVKRTGEKVFLECVQDMDHENMFWYRQDPGLGLRLIYFSYDVKMKEKGDIPEGYSVSREKKERFSLILESASTNQTSMYLCASSSGLGPHTEAFFGQGTRLTVV.

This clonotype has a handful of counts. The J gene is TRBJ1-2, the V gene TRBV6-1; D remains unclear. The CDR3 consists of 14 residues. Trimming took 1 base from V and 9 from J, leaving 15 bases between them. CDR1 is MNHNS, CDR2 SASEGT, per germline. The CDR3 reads CASSEENSGYSYTF. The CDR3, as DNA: TGTGCCAGCAGTGAAGAGAACAGCGGGTATAGCTACACCTTC.

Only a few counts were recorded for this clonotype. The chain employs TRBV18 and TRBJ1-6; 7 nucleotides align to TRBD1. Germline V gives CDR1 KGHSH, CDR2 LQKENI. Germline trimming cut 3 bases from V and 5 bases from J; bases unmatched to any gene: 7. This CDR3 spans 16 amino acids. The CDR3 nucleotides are TGTGCCAGCTCACCTACAGGGGATGCCAATAATTCACCCCTCCACTTT. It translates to CASSPTGDANNSPLHF.

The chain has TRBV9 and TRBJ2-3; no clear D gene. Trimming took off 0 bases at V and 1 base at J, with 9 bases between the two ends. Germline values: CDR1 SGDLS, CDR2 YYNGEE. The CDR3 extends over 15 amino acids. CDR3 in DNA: TGTGCCAGCAGCGTAGCGGGTGTCGGCACAGATACGCAGTATTTT. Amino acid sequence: CASSVAGVGTDTQYF.

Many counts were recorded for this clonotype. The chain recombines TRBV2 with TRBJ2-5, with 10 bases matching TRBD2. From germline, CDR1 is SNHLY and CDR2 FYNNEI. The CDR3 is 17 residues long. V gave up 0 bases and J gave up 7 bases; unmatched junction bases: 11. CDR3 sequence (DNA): TGTGCCAGCAGTGAAGCGCTTCTAGCGGGAGCCAGGGTGACCCAGTACTTC. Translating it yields CASSEALLAGARVTQYF.

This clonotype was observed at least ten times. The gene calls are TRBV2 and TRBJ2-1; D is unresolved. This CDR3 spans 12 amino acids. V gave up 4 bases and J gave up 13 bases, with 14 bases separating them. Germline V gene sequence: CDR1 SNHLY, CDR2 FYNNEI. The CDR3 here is CASSVVGPHQFF. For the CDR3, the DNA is TGTGCCAGCAGTGTAGTCGGACCCCACCAGTTCTTC.

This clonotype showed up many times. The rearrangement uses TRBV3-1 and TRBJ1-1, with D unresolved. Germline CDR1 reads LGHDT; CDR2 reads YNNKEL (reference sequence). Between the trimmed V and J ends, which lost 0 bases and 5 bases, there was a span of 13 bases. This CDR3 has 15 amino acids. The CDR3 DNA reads TGTGCCAGCAGCCAAGATCAAGGGAGTTGGACTGAAGCTTTCTTT. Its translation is CASSQDQGSWTEAFF.